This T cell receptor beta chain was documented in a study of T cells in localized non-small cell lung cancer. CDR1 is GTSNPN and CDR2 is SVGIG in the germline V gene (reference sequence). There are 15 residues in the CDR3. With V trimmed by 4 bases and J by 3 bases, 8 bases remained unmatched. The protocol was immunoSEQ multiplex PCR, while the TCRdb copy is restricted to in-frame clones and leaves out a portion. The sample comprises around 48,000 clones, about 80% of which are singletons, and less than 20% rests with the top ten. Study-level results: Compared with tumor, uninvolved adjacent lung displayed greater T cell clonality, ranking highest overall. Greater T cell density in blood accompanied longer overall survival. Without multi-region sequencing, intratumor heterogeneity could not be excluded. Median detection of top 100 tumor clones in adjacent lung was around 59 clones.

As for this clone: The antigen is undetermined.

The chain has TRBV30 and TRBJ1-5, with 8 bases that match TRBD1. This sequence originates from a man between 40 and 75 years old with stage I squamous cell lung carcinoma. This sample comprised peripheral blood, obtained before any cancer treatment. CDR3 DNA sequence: TGTGCCTGGAAAAACCGGGACAGGCTCAATCAGCCCCAGCATTTT. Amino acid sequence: CAWKNRDRLNQPQHF.